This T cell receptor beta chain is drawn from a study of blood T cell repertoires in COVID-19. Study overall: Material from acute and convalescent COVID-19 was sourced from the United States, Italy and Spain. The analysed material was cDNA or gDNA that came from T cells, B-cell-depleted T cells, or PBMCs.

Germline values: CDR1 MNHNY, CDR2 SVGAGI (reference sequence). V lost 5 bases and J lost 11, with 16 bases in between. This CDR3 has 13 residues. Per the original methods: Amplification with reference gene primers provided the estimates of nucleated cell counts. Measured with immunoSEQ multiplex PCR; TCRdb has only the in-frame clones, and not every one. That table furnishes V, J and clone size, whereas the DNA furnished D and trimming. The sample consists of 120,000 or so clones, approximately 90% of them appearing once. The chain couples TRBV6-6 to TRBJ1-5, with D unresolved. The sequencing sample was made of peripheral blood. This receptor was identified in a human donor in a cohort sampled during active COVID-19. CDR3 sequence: CASSLEGGVTQHF. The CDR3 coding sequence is TGTGCCAGCAGTCTCGAAGGCGGGGTCACCCAGCATTTT.